The rows below give T cell receptor beta chains drawn from one sample of a study of shared clonotypes between healthy human individuals. Method: immunoSEQ multiplex PCR; TCRdb's copy keeps in-frame clones and lacks some. The data hold some 1.5 million clones, with 95% to 97% observed a single time. The specimen was naive CD4+ T cells sorted from blood. Receptors originate from a man aged 25-40 years in good health. The CDR3 runs from the conserved cysteine through the conserved F or W. D genes are given only for firm matches. Clone size is shown for a subset of rows, as once, few, many or a class of expanded clone.

CDR3 protein: CASSIGTVSYNEQFF; CDR3 DNA: TGTGCCAGCAGCATAGGGACAGTTTCCTACAATGAGCAGTTCTTC; D gene: TRBD1; clone size: .; V gene: TRBV5-4; J gene: TRBJ2-1
CDR3 protein: CASSRTSGSGYEQYF; CDR3 DNA: TGTGCCAGCAGCCGTACTAGCGGGAGTGGGTACGAGCAGTACTTC; D gene: TRBD2; clone size: .; V gene: TRBV7-9; J gene: TRBJ2-7
CDR3 protein: CASNREEGTDTQYF; CDR3 DNA: TGTGCCAGCAACAGGGAAGAAGGCACAGATACGCAGTATTTT; D gene: .; clone size: .; V gene: TRBV2; J gene: TRBJ2-3
CDR3 protein: CSVEDVAGGLAEAFF; CDR3 DNA: TGCAGCGTTGAAGATGTGGCAGGGGGCTTAGCTGAAGCTTTCTTT; D gene: TRBD1; clone size: .; V gene: TRBV29-1; J gene: TRBJ1-1
CDR3 protein: CASSELAGGAGELFF; CDR3 DNA: TGTGCCAGCAGTGAACTAGCGGGAGGGGCCGGGGAGCTGTTTTTT; D gene: TRBD2; clone size: .; V gene: TRBV6-1; J gene: TRBJ2-2
CDR3 protein: CASSSRIEQYEQYF; CDR3 DNA: TGCGCCAGCAGCAGTAGGATTGAGCAGTACGAGCAGTACTTC; D gene: .; clone size: .; V gene: TRBV5-1; J gene: TRBJ2-7
CDR3 protein: CASSLGLHQPQHF; CDR3 DNA: TGTGCCAGCAGCTTGGGGCTACATCAGCCCCAGCATTTT; D gene: .; clone size: once; V gene: TRBV5-6; J gene: TRBJ1-5
CDR3 protein: CASSQRDTDTQYF; CDR3 DNA: TGTGCCAGCAGCCAACGGGACACGGATACGCAGTATTTT; D gene: .; clone size: .; V gene: TRBV5-8; J gene: TRBJ2-3
CDR3 protein: CASSRDLPTSGANVLTF; CDR3 DNA: TGTGCCAGCAGTCGGGACTTACCAACCTCTGGGGCCAACGTCCTGACTTTC; D gene: .; clone size: .; V gene: TRBV14; J gene: TRBJ2-6
CDR3 protein: CASSSPGLEGDEQYF; CDR3 DNA: TGTGCCAGCAGTTCACCGGGACTAGAGGGAGACGAGCAGTACTTC; D gene: TRBD2; clone size: .; V gene: TRBV28; J gene: TRBJ2-7
CDR3 protein: CATGRLAGGYEQYF; CDR3 DNA: TGTGCCACCGGAAGACTAGCGGGGGGGTACGAGCAGTACTTC; D gene: TRBD2; clone size: .; V gene: TRBV6-1; J gene: TRBJ2-7
CDR3 protein: CASSQTGVNGGNQPQHF; CDR3 DNA: TGCGCCAGCAGCCAGACAGGGGTGAACGGAGGCAATCAGCCCCAGCATTTT; D gene: TRBD1; clone size: .; V gene: TRBV4-1; J gene: TRBJ1-5
CDR3 protein: CASSGVDIRSTEAFF; CDR3 DNA: TGTGCCAGCAGTGGGGTGGACATAAGGTCGACTGAAGCTTTCTTT; D gene: .; clone size: once; V gene: TRBV28; J gene: TRBJ1-1
CDR3 protein: CSVLDQNTEAFF; CDR3 DNA: TGCAGCGTTTTGGATCAAAACACTGAAGCTTTCTTT; D gene: .; clone size: .; V gene: TRBV29-1; J gene: TRBJ1-1
CDR3 protein: CASSPHGGSYEQYF; CDR3 DNA: TGTGCCAGCAGCCCCCACGGTGGTTCCTACGAGCAGTACTTC; D gene: .; clone size: .; V gene: TRBV9; J gene: TRBJ2-7
CDR3 protein: CASSSSSTGPQLF; CDR3 DNA: TGTGCCAGCAGTTCTTCTTCTACTGGGCCCCAATTATTC; D gene: .; clone size: .; V gene: TRBV6-5; J gene: TRBJ2-7
CDR3 protein: CASSPPSGVSNQPQHF; CDR3 DNA: TGTGCCAGCAGTCCGCCCTCGGGAGTGAGCAATCAGCCCCAGCATTTT; D gene: .; clone size: .; V gene: TRBV28; J gene: TRBJ1-5
CDR3 protein: CASSTIAGLQETQYF; CDR3 DNA: TGCGCCAGCAGTACAATAGCGGGCCTCCAAGAGACCCAGTACTTC; D gene: TRBD2; clone size: .; V gene: TRBV5-1; J gene: TRBJ2-5
CDR3 protein: CASSRYTGGVRNGGELFF; CDR3 DNA: TGTGCCAGCTCACGATATACAGGTGGCGTTAGAAATGGCGGGGAGCTGTTTTTT; D gene: .; clone size: .; V gene: TRBV18; J gene: TRBJ2-2
CDR3 protein: CASSSIGTGRVNEKLFF; CDR3 DNA: TGTGCCAGCAGCTCCATCGGGACAGGGCGGGTTAATGAAAAACTGTTTTTT; D gene: TRBD1; clone size: .; V gene: TRBV11-2; J gene: TRBJ1-4
CDR3 protein: CASSSSNNEQFF; CDR3 DNA: TGTGCCAGCAGCTCATCCAACAATGAGCAGTTCTTC; D gene: .; clone size: .; V gene: TRBV5-4; J gene: TRBJ2-1
CDR3 protein: CASSPQGKGHNEQFF; CDR3 DNA: TGTGCCAGCAGTCCCCAGGGAAAGGGACACAATGAGCAGTTCTTC; D gene: .; clone size: .; V gene: TRBV2; J gene: TRBJ2-1
CDR3 protein: CASSARTSGKNEQFF; CDR3 DNA: TGTGCCAGCAGCGCACGGACTAGCGGGAAAAATGAGCAGTTCTTC; D gene: TRBD2; clone size: once; V gene: TRBV9; J gene: TRBJ2-1
CDR3 protein: CATRPRGTGELFF; CDR3 DNA: TGTGCGACCAGACCACGGGGCACCGGGGAGCTGTTTTTT; D gene: .; clone size: .; V gene: TRBV7-8; J gene: TRBJ2-2
CDR3 protein: CAIRSGTGNSYEQYF; CDR3 DNA: TGTGCCATCAGGTCAGGGACAGGGAACTCCTACGAGCAGTACTTC; D gene: TRBD1; clone size: .; V gene: TRBV10-3; J gene: TRBJ2-7
CDR3 protein: CASSLVVSHEQFF; CDR3 DNA: TGTGCCAGCAGCTTAGTGGTTTCCCATGAGCAGTTCTTC; D gene: .; clone size: few; V gene: TRBV13; J gene: TRBJ2-1
CDR3 protein: CASIPSGTVVPEQYF; CDR3 DNA: TGTGCCAGCATCCCATCCGGGACAGTCGTTCCCGAGCAGTACTTC; D gene: TRBD1; clone size: .; V gene: TRBV7-8; J gene: TRBJ2-7
CDR3 protein: CASSPGGETDTQYF; CDR3 DNA: TGCGCCAGCAGCCCCGGGGGGGAAACAGATACGCAGTATTTT; D gene: TRBD2; clone size: .; V gene: TRBV5-1; J gene: TRBJ2-3
CDR3 protein: CATLNALRADEQFF; CDR3 DNA: TGTGCCACCCTGAACGCCCTGAGGGCGGATGAGCAGTTCTTC; D gene: .; clone size: .; V gene: TRBV2; J gene: TRBJ2-1
CDR3 protein: CASSAARGVGTSNQPQHF; CDR3 DNA: TGTGCCAGCAGTGCAGCCAGAGGGGTGGGGACTAGCAATCAGCCCCAGCATTTT; D gene: .; clone size: .; V gene: TRBV6-1; J gene: TRBJ1-5
CDR3 protein: CASSRGSTETQYF; CDR3 DNA: TGTGCCAGCAGCCGAGGGAGTACGGAGACCCAGTACTTC; D gene: .; clone size: .; V gene: TRBV6-5; J gene: TRBJ2-5
CDR3 protein: CAISESPVILAMSYTQYF; CDR3 DNA: TGTGCCATCAGTGAGTCGCCCGTGATACTAGCTATGAGTTATACGCAGTATTTT; D gene: .; clone size: once; V gene: TRBV10-3; J gene: TRBJ2-3
CDR3 protein: CSVVGRGTKNIQYF; CDR3 DNA: TGCAGCGTTGTGGGCCGGGGGACCAAAAACATTCAGTACTTC; D gene: .; clone size: .; V gene: TRBV29-1; J gene: TRBJ2-4
CDR3 protein: CASSWGQGQGLETQYF; CDR3 DNA: TGCGCCAGCAGCTGGGGCCAGGGACAGGGGTTAGAGACCCAGTACTTC; D gene: TRBD1; clone size: .; V gene: TRBV5-1; J gene: TRBJ2-5
CDR3 protein: CATSARQATNEKLFF; CDR3 DNA: TGTGCCACCAGCGCCCGACAGGCAACTAATGAAAAACTGTTTTTT; D gene: .; clone size: .; V gene: TRBV15; J gene: TRBJ1-4
CDR3 protein: CASSYSGLAGGEQYF; CDR3 DNA: TGTGCCAGCAGTTACTCGGGACTAGCGGGAGGCGAGCAGTACTTC; D gene: TRBD2; clone size: .; V gene: TRBV6-6; J gene: TRBJ2-7
CDR3 protein: CASSLAGTTNEKLFF; CDR3 DNA: TGTGCCAGCAGCTTAGCCGGGACAACTAATGAAAAACTGTTTTTT; D gene: .; clone size: .; V gene: TRBV13; J gene: TRBJ1-4
CDR3 protein: CASSLDFLTTDTQYF; CDR3 DNA: TGTGCCAGCAGCTTAGATTTCCTTACCACAGATACGCAGTATTTT; D gene: .; clone size: .; V gene: TRBV7-2; J gene: TRBJ2-3
CDR3 protein: CASSILAGGLETQYF; CDR3 DNA: TGTGCCAGTAGTATTTTAGCGGGAGGACTAGAGACCCAGTACTTC; D gene: TRBD2; clone size: .; V gene: TRBV19; J gene: TRBJ2-5
CDR3 protein: CASSYGGDTEAFF; CDR3 DNA: TGTGCCAGCAGTTACGGGGGGGACACTGAAGCTTTCTTT; D gene: .; clone size: .; V gene: TRBV6-5; J gene: TRBJ1-1
CDR3 protein: CASSSGLAGSGEQYF; CDR3 DNA: TGTGCCAGCAGCTCCGGACTAGCGGGGTCAGGGGAGCAGTACTTC; D gene: TRBD2; clone size: .; V gene: TRBV5-4; J gene: TRBJ2-7
CDR3 protein: CASSAGGGYEQYF; CDR3 DNA: TGTGCCAGCAGTGCAGGGGGGGGCTACGAGCAGTACTTC; D gene: .; clone size: .; V gene: TRBV28; J gene: TRBJ2-7
CDR3 protein: CASSFGTNTDTQYF; CDR3 DNA: TGTGCCAGCAGCTTCGGGACAAACACAGATACGCAGTATTTT; D gene: .; clone size: .; V gene: TRBV5-5; J gene: TRBJ2-3
CDR3 protein: CATSRGGQAFYNEQFF; CDR3 DNA: TGTGCCACCAGCAGGGGTGGACAGGCCTTCTACAATGAGCAGTTCTTC; D gene: TRBD1; clone size: .; V gene: TRBV15; J gene: TRBJ2-1
CDR3 protein: CASRSTSGYNEQFF; CDR3 DNA: TGTGCCAGCAGGTCGACTAGCGGCTACAATGAGCAGTTCTTC; D gene: TRBD2; clone size: .; V gene: TRBV7-9; J gene: TRBJ2-1
CDR3 protein: CASSFSQGVGETQYF; CDR3 DNA: TGTGCCAGCAGCTTTAGTCAGGGGGTCGGCGAGACCCAGTACTTC; D gene: TRBD1; clone size: .; V gene: TRBV7-9; J gene: TRBJ2-5
CDR3 protein: CASSPTAGYEQYF; CDR3 DNA: TGTGCCAGCTCACCTACCGCTGGGTACGAGCAGTACTTC; D gene: .; clone size: .; V gene: TRBV18; J gene: TRBJ2-7
CDR3 protein: CASSLPNSYEQYF; CDR3 DNA: TGTGCCAGCAGCTTACCGAACTCCTACGAGCAGTACTTC; D gene: .; clone size: .; V gene: TRBV11-3; J gene: TRBJ2-7
CDR3 protein: CASSWTGERNEQFF; CDR3 DNA: TGTGCCAGCAGTTGGACGGGAGAGAGGAATGAGCAGTTCTTC; D gene: .; clone size: .; V gene: TRBV28; J gene: TRBJ2-1
CDR3 protein: CASVHQPQHF; CDR3 DNA: TGTGCCAGCGTTCATCAGCCCCAGCATTTT; D gene: .; clone size: .; V gene: TRBV6-1; J gene: TRBJ1-5
CDR3 protein: CASSLEGNTGELFF; CDR3 DNA: TGTGCCAGCAGCTTAGAAGGGAACACCGGGGAGCTGTTTTTT; D gene: .; clone size: .; V gene: TRBV7-3; J gene: TRBJ2-2
CDR3 protein: CASSVLAGGGNTGELFF; CDR3 DNA: TGTGCCAGCAGCGTACTAGCGGGAGGGGGGAACACCGGGGAGCTGTTTTTT; D gene: TRBD2; clone size: .; V gene: TRBV9; J gene: TRBJ2-2
CDR3 protein: CASSVGAYNEQFF; CDR3 DNA: TGTGCCAGCAGCGTAGGAGCGTACAATGAGCAGTTCTTC; D gene: .; clone size: .; V gene: TRBV9; J gene: TRBJ2-1